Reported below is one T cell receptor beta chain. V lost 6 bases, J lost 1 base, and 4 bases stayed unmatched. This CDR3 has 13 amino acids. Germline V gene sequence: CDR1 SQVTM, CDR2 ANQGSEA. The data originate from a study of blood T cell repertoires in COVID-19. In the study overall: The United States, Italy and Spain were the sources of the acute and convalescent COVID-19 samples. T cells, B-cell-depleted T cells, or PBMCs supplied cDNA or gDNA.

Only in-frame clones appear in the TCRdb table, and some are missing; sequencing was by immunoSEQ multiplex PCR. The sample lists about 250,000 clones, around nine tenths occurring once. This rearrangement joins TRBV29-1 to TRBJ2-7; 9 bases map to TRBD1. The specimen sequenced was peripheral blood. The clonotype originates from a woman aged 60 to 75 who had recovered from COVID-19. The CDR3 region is CSVDRGDSYEQYF. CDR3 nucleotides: TGCAGCGTCGACAGGGGGGATTCCTACGAGCAGTACTTC.